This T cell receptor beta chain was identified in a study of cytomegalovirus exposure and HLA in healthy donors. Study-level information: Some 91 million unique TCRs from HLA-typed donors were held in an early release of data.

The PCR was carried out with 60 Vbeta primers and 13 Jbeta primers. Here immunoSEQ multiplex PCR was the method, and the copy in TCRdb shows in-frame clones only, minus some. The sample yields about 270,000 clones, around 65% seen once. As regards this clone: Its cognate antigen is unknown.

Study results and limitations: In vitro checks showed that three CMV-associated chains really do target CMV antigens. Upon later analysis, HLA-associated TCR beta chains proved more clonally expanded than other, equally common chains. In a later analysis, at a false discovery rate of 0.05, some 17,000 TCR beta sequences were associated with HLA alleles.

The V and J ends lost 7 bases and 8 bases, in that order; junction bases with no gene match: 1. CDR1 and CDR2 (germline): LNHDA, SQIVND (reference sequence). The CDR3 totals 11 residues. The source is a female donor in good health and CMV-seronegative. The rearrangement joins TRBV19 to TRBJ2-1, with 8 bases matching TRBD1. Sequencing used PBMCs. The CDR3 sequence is CASTGGYEQFF. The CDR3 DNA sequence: TGTGCCAGTACAGGGGGCTATGAGCAGTTCTTC.